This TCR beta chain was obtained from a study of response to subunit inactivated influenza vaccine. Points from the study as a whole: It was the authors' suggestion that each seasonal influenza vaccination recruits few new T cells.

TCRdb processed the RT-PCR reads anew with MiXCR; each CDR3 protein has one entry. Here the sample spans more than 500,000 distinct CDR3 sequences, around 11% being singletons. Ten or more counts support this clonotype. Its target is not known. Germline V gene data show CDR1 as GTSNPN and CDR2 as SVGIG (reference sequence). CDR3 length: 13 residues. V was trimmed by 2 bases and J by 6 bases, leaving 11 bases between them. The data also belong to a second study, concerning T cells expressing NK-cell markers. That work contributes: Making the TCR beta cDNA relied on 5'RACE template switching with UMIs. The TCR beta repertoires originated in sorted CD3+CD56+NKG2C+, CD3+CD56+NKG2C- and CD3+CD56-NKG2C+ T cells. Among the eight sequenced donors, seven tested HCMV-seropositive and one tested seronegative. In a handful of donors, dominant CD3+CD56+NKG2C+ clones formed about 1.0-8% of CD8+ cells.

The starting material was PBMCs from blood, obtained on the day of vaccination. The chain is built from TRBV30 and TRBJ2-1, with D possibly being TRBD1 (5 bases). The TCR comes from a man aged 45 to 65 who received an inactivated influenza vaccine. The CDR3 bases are TGTGCCTGGAGTCCCGGACACACCAATGAGCAGTTCTTC. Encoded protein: CAWSPGHTNEQFF.